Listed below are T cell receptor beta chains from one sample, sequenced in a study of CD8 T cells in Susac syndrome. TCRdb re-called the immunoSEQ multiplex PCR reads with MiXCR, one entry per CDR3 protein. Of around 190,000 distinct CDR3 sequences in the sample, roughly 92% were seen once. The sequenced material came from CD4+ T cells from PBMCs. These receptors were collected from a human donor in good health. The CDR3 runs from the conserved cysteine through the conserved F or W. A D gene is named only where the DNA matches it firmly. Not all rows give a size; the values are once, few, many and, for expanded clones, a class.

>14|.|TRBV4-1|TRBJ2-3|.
CASSQGWGGDTQYF
TGCGCCAGCAGCCAAGGATGGGGTGGGGATACGCAGTATTTT
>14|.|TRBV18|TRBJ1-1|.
CASSPNTGSAEAFF
TGTGCCAGCTCACCAAACACAGGGAGTGCTGAAGCTTTCTTT
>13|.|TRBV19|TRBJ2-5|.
CASSIVTIGTQYF
TGTGCCAGTAGTATCGTGACCATTGGGACCCAGTACTTC
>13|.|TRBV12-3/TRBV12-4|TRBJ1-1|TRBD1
CASSLLQGARPFF
TGTGCCAGCAGTTTGTTACAGGGGGCAAGGCCTTTCTTT
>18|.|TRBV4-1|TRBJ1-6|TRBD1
CASSQQTGASSYNSPLHF
TGCGCCAGCAGCCAGCAAACAGGGGCCAGCTCCTATAATTCACCCCTCCACTTT
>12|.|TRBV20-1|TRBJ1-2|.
CSARDQGYGYTF
TGCAGTGCTAGAGATCAGGGCTATGGCTACACCTTC
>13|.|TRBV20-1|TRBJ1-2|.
CSARDSYNYGYTF
TGCAGTGCTAGGGACAGCTACAACTATGGCTACACCTTC
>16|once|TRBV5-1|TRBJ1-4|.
CASSLGYEGRNEKLFF
TGCGCCAGCAGCTTGGGTTATGAGGGGCGCAATGAAAAACTGTTTTTT
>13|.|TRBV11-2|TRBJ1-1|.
CASSLELGTGAFF
TGTGCCAGCAGCTTAGAACTCGGGACCGGAGCTTTCTTT
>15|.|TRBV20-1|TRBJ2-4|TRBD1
CSASPADRVGNIQYF
TGCAGTGCTAGTCCGGCGGACAGGGTGGGAAACATTCAGTACTTC
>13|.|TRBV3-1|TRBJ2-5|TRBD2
CASSQAGGETQYF
TGTGCCAGCAGCCAAGCCGGGGGGGAGACCCAGTACTTC
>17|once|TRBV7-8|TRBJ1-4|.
CASSLVGFVATNEKLFF
TGTGCCAGCAGCTTAGTAGGATTCGTCGCAACTAATGAAAAACTGTTTTTT
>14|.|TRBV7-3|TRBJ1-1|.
CASSTTGDVTEAFF
TGTGCCAGCAGCACGACAGGTGATGTCACTGAAGCTTTCTTT
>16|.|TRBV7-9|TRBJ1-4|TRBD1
CASSFHRGSGNEKLFF
TGTGCCAGCAGCTTCCACAGGGGCTCGGGTAATGAAAAACTGTTTTTT
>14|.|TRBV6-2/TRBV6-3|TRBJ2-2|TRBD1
CASSPGQHTGELFF
TGTGCCAGCAGTCCGGGACAGCACACCGGGGAGCTGTTTTTT
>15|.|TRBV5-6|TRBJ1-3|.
CASSLRGARRNTIYF
TGTGCCAGCAGCCTCCGGGGGGCGCGGAGGAACACCATATATTTT
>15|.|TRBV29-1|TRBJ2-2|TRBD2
CSVGKTSTNTGELFF
TGCAGCGTTGGAAAGACTAGCACGAACACCGGGGAGCTGTTTTTT
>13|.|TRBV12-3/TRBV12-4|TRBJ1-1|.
CASVQQGRTEAFF
TGTGCCAGCGTCCAACAGGGCCGCACTGAAGCTTTCTTT
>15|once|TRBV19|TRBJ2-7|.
CASSIVGWGLYEQYF
TGTGCCAGTAGTATAGTTGGTTGGGGTCTCTACGAGCAGTACTTC
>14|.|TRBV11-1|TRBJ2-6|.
CASNNRGLANVLTF
TGTGCCAGCAATAACAGGGGACTGGCCAACGTCCTGACTTTC
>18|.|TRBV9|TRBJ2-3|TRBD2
CASSPGGALKFYTDTQYF
TGTGCCAGCAGCCCCGGGGGGGCCCTCAAATTTTACACAGATACGCAGTATTTT
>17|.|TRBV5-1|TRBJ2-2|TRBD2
CASSPRTSGGTTGELLF
TGCGCCAGCAGCCCACGGACTAGCGGGGGAACCACCGGGGAGCTGCTTTTT
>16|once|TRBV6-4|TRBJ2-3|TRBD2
CASSPRSGGVVDTQYF
TGTGCCAGCAGCCCCAGGAGCGGGGGGGTAGTTGATACGCAGTATTTT
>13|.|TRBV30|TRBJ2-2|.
CAWSPQNTGELFF
TGTGCCTGGAGCCCTCAAAACACCGGGGAGCTGTTTTTT
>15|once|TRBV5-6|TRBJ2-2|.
CASSLAGTTTGELFF
TGTGCCAGCAGCTTGGCGGGTACAACCACCGGGGAGCTGTTTTTT